This T cell receptor beta chain was observed in a study of naive and memory T cell subsets (dated by TCRdb to between 2016 and 2019). The study in broad terms: The figure summarizing these samples reported roughly 10 blood donors, 7 tuberculin skin test biopsies and 3 saline control biopsies. PCR2 was typically a SYBR Green qPCR stopped at a set threshold; low-input samples could instead use end-point PCR (around 6 cycles). Summary of the overall study and its limitations: The potential sensitivity of the RNA-based method to TCR transcript changes with T cell activation and differentiation was acknowledged.

Using 3' ligation of a UMI-containing oligonucleotide to TCR cDNA, the study laid out a robust and sensitive protocol to amplify, sequence and analyze TCRs. For whole blood analysis, about 2.5 ml of peripheral blood was collected from healthy adult volunteers into Tempus tubes, and RNA was extracted following the manufacturer's instructions. Total RNA was treated with RQ1 DNase, without cell sorting, prior to reverse transcription, with an input of roughly 1 to 1000 ng being targeted. Libraries were prepared from skin biopsies and whole blood so that pipeline robustness could be tested in samples in which T cells form a minority population. A remark on this clonotype: Its antigen is currently not known. Per-base qualities were not stored, and no clone one base away is much larger.

Library method: 5' RACE. The ligated cDNA was amplified by four rounds of PCR, in which nested alpha and beta constant region primers were used together with the SP2 primer. For the blood and skin samples, reverse transcription of TCR RNA was done with SuperScript IV along with alpha and beta constant region primers. An oligonucleotide carrying the Illumina SP2 primer and a UMI was ligated to the 3' end of the cDNA by means of T4 RNA ligase 1. To prevent hairpin formation, the 12-nucleotide UMI was made up of two random hexamers with an eight-base spacer between them. From the second PCR onward, the TCR alpha and beta chain libraries were handled separately, and dual indexing was used for multiplexing. After pooling, the indexed libraries were analyzed by capillary electrophoresis and sequenced on either an Illumina MiSeq or NextSeq. PhiX DNA at roughly 5-7.5% was added to the libraries to raise base diversity and improve cluster recognition. Per the authors' processing: Demultiplexor took UMIs from read 2, joined the UMIs to the TCR sequence from read 1, and separated reads according to sample indices. V and J genes and V-J junctions were identified by Decombinator, which gave every TCR a five-part identifier that included V and J deletions. Collapsinator used UMIs to correct sequencing errors and PCR amplification heterogeneity, yielding UMI-based abundance per TCR. CDR3Translator turned identifiers into nucleotide sequence, translated that sequence into amino acids, and pulled out CDR3 regions based on terminal motifs. After normalization to the amount of input RNA, the error-corrected alpha and beta TCR counts from blood and from skin were compared. TCRdb reprocessing: public reads trimmed at Q25 with fastp, clones called with MiXCR, in-frame beta chains kept. Rows are unified per CDR3 protein, each entry keeping the most common DNA and genes. The V and J calls follow TCRdb's processing rather than the paper's. Within this sample are more than 60,000 distinct CDR3 sequences, with less than 10% of them counted one time only. 19% of the sample rests with the top ten.

The CDR3, cysteine through phenylalanine, is 13 amino acids long. The only DNA kept is the CDR3, 39 bases in frame from the first base. The junction carries 9 bases between V and J, which are trimmed by 2 bases and 8 bases respectively. Based on the germline V gene, the CDR1 and CDR2 sequences are SNHLY and FYNNEI. The chain was built from TRBV2 and TRBJ1-4, with the D gene too uncertain to name. The receptor's source is a female donor in good health. The CDR3 region reads CASSEPGKEKLFF. DNA sequence: TGTGCCAGCAGTGAACCGGGGAAGGAAAAACTGTTTTTT.